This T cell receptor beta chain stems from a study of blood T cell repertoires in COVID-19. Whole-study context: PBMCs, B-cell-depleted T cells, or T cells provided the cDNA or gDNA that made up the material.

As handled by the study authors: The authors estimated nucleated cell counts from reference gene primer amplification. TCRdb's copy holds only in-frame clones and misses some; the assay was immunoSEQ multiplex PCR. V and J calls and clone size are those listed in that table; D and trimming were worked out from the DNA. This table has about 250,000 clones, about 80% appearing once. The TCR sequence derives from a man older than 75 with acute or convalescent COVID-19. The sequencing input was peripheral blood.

CDR3 protein: CASSQNLFEKLFF. The CDR3, as DNA: TGTGCCAGCAGCCAGAACCTTTTTGAAAAACTGTTTTTT. This sequence joins TRBV12-3 or TRBV12-4 and TRBJ1-4; D remains unclear. CDR3 length: 13 residues. Trimming took off 6 bases at V and 7 bases at J, with 12 bases between the two ends.